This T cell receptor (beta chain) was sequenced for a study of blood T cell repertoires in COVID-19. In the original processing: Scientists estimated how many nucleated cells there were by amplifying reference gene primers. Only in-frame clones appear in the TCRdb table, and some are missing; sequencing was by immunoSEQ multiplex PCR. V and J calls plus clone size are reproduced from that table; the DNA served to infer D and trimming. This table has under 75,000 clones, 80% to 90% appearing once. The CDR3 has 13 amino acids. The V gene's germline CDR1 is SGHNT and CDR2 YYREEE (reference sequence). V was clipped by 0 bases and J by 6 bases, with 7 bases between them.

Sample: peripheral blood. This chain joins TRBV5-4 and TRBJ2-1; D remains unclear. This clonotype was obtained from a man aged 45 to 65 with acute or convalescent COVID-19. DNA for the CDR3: TGTGCCAGCAGCTTGGAGGAGAGCAATGAGCAGTTCTTC. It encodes CASSLEESNEQFF.